This T cell receptor beta chain comes out of a study of long-term antiretroviral therapy in people with HIV. The overall study: Specimens dating back about a decade before the 2015 immediate-ART recommendation are the oldest included.

The libraries were made with immunoSEQ v3.0 at survey level. Clones were sequenced by immunoSEQ multiplex PCR, and TCRdb holds only the in-frame ones, with some missing. Among 25,000 to 35,000 clones, about 97% were seen once, and the ten largest hold about 2.9%. V was trimmed by 3 bases and J by 4 bases, leaving 13 bases between them. Germline V gene data show CDR1 as SEHNR and CDR2 as FQNEAQ (reference sequence). This CDR3 comprises 15 residues. The clonotype comes from a young man with HIV. The sequencing used unsorted PBMCs, collected 6.9 years after starting antiretroviral therapy. The chain uses TRBV7-9 and TRBJ1-3; perhaps TRBD1 as D (6 bases). This CDR3 is CASSFSGGQGNTIYF. The CDR3 DNA follows: TGTGCCAGCAGCTTCTCGGGGGGGCAAGGAAACACCATATATTTT.